This TCR beta chain is from a study of early T cells in non-severe SARS-CoV-2 infection. Study overall: The input, bulk RNA from unsorted whole blood, was sequenced, and chains were unpaired. Findings of the study overall: Lookups in VDJdb leaned toward anti-spike CD8 responses and missed private and CD4 specificities.

Unique molecular identifiers (one per individual cDNA molecule) were attached. TCRdb called the 5' RACE reads again in MiXCR, with one record for every CDR3 protein. This sample has some 98,000 distinct CDR3 sequences; 9.5% to 11% occur once, and the top ten carry 4% to 5.5%. Germline lookup yields CDR1 SGDLS and CDR2 YYNGEE. This CDR3 region has 16 residues. The trim removed 3 bases at V and 3 bases at J, leaving 9 bases unmatched. This clonotype has only a few counts. Its antigen is not known. The sample comprised whole blood. The chain employs TRBV9 and TRBJ2-5, with 9 bases identical to TRBD1. This TCR derives from an adult who was a healthcare worker with PCR-confirmed SARS-CoV-2 infection or an uninfected control (not recorded which). The CDR3 reads CASSDGTGFVEETQYF. In DNA, the CDR3 is TGTGCCAGCAGCGACGGGACAGGGTTTGTGGAAGAGACCCAGTACTTC. Full variable domain (rest looked up from reference TRBV9 and TRBJ2-5): DSGVTQTPKHLITATGQRVTLRCSPRSGDLSVYWYQQSLDQGLQFLIQYYNGEERAKGNILERFSAQQFPDLHSELNLSSLELGDSALYFCASSDGTGFVEETQYFGPGTRLLVL.